These 27 T cell receptor beta chains originate from one sample sequenced in a study of cytomegalovirus exposure and HLA in healthy donors. The study ran its PCR with 60 Vbeta and 13 Jbeta primers. Sequenced by immunoSEQ multiplex PCR; TCRdb stores in-frame clones only, minus some. Found here are roughly 190,000 clones, approximately 86% of them singletons; the top ten hold roughly 1.7%. Input material: PBMCs. The receptors here all came from a young woman in good health and CMV-seronegative.

The sample holds one count of this clone. The chain links TRBV27 to TRBJ2-7; D possibly corresponds to TRBD2 (5 bases). The V gene's germline CDR1 is MNHEY and CDR2 SMNVEV (reference sequence). The V gene lost 5 bases and the J gene lost 7 bases, with 21 bases spanning the gap. The CDR3 runs to 15 residues. The CDR3 region is CASSRQPNAPGEQYF. The DNA of the CDR3 is TGTGCCAGCAGTCGGCAGCCGAATGCGCCGGGGGAGCAGTACTTC.

The chain combines TRBV6-5 with TRBJ1-5; D gene ambiguous. With 5 bases removed from V and 3 bases from J, the gap between germline ends came to 8 bases. CDR1 is MNHEY and CDR2 is SVGAGI in the germline V gene. The CDR3 length is 13 residues. CDR3 in amino acids: CASSLTNNQPQHF. The CDR3 DNA sequence: TGTGCCAGCAGTCTCACTAACAATCAGCCCCAGCATTTT.

The chain carries TRBV27 and TRBJ1-1; 10 nucleotides match TRBD1. V shed 5 bases and J 1 base; nucleotides not matched to a gene: 4. Germline-derived CDR1 and CDR2 are MNHEY and SMNVEV (reference sequence). The CDR3 runs to 15 residues. The CDR3 spells CASSQRTGGNTEAFF. The CDR3 DNA sequence: TGTGCCAGCAGTCAACGGACAGGGGGGAACACTGAAGCTTTCTTT.

The chain links TRBV11-2 to TRBJ2-5; maybe TRBD1 (5 bases). Germline V lookup: CDR1 SGHAT, CDR2 FQNNGV. The V gene lost 0 bases and the J gene lost 4 bases, with 9 bases spanning the gap. The CDR3 sequence is 14 residues long. The CDR3 DNA reads TGTGCCAGCAGCTTAGATCATGGGGCAGAGACCCAGTACTTC. The encoded protein is CASSLDHGAETQYF.

The chain has TRBV10-3 and TRBJ2-5; D may be TRBD2 (5 bases). With 7 bases removed from V and 2 bases from J, the gap between germline ends came to 14 bases. The CDR3 covers 14 residues. The V gene's germline CDR1 is ENHRY and CDR2 SYGVKD. The chain's CDR3 is CAIKPSGGQETQYF. As DNA, the CDR3 is TGTGCCATCAAGCCTTCGGGCGGGCAAGAGACCCAGTACTTC.

The chain has TRBV27 and TRBJ2-6; 10 bases are shared with TRBD1. CDR3 size: 17 residues. V dropped 7 bases and J dropped 3; count of bases not matched to a gene: 9. In germline, CDR1 is MNHEY, CDR2 SMNVEV (reference sequence). For the CDR3, the DNA is TGTGCCAGCACCCGGGGGACAGGGGTGTTTGGGGCCAACGTCCTGACTTTC. Protein sequence: CASTRGTGVFGANVLTF.

This clone is a singleton in its sample. The chain links TRBV11-2 to TRBJ2-3; 10 bases are shared with TRBD2. Germline CDR1 reads SGHAT; CDR2 reads FQNNGV. Unmatched junction bases numbered 8, after V lost 5 bases and J lost 6 bases. The CDR3 has 15 amino acids. The CDR3 region is CASSRPGLATDTQYF. The CDR3, as DNA: TGTGCCAGCAGCCGGCCGGGACTAGCGACGGATACGCAGTATTTT. Looking up the rest from reference TRBV11-2 and TRBJ2-3 gives the full variable domain: EAGVAQSPRYKIIEKRQSVAFWCNPISGHATLYWYQQILGQGPKLLIQFQNNGVVDDSQLPKDRFSAERLKGVDSTLKIQPAKLEDSAVYLCASSRPGLATDTQYFGPGTRLTVL.

J is TRBJ1-2 and V is TRBV18; 9 nucleotides agree with TRBD1. V gave up 2 bases and J gave up 5 bases; unmatched junction bases: 9. The CDR3 runs 16 residues. The germline V gene encodes CDR1 KGHSH and CDR2 LQKENI. The CDR3 loop is CASSPNPDDRGYGYTF. CDR3 sequence (DNA): TGTGCCAGCTCACCAAACCCGGACGACAGGGGGTATGGCTACACCTTC. The variable domain in full, with the rest retrieved from reference TRBV18 and TRBJ1-2, is NAGVMQNPRHLVRRRGQEARLRCSPMKGHSHVYWYRQLPEEGLKFMVYLQKENIIDESGMPKERFSAEFPKEGPSILRIQQVVRGDSAAYFCASSPNPDDRGYGYTFGSGTRLTVV.

For the CDR3, the DNA is TGTGCCATCACCACCGGGACTAGCGGGCACCGACCCTACAATGAGCAGTTCTTC. Amino acid sequence: CAITTGTSGHRPYNEQFF. V usage is TRBV7-9 and J usage is TRBJ2-1; 12 nucleotides match TRBD2. V shed 10 bases and J 2 bases; nucleotides not matched to a gene: 15. This CDR3 region has 18 residues. Germline loops: CDR1 SEHNR, CDR2 FQNEAQ (reference sequence).

The chain couples TRBV13 to TRBJ1-1, with D perhaps TRBD1 (6 bases). V shed 0 bases and J shed 3 bases, with 8 bases lying between them. Germline V gene sequence: CDR1 PRHDT, CDR2 FYEKMQ (reference sequence). This CDR3 has 14 residues. The CDR3 protein is CASSLGQGYTEAFF. The CDR3 bases are TGTGCCAGCAGCTTAGGTCAGGGGTACACTGAAGCTTTCTTT.

The chain carries TRBV6-5 and TRBJ2-7; D might be TRBD1 (6 bases). The CDR3 consists of 13 residues. V lost 2 bases and J 5 bases, leaving 10 bases between the germline ends. CDR1 is MNHEY, CDR2 SVGAGI, per germline. The CDR3 protein is CASSYQGRNEQYF. The CDR3 DNA is TGTGCCAGCAGTTACCAGGGGCGGAACGAGCAGTACTTC.

The chain uses TRBV4-2 and TRBJ2-7; 8 positions match TRBD1. The CDR3 totals 17 residues. V shed 0 bases, J shed 2 bases, and the junction held 9 bases outside the gene matches. Germline V gene lookup returns CDR1 LGHNA and CDR2 YNFKEQ. The CDR3 bases are TGTGCCAGCAGCCAAGATCTGGCCCAGGGGGCCACCTACGAGCAGTACTTC. The encoded protein is CASSQDLAQGATYEQYF.

CDR3 sequence: CASSPGQTSYEQYF. The CDR3 nucleotides read TGTGCCAGCAGCCCGGGACAGACCTCCTACGAGCAGTACTTC. This rearrangement joins TRBV9 to TRBJ2-7; the match to TRBD1 covers 7 bases. The CDR3 covers 14 residues. V lost 4 bases and J lost 0; bases outside the gene matches: 4. Germline-derived CDR1 and CDR2 are SGDLS and YYNGEE. Using reference TRBV9 and TRBJ2-7 for the parts outside the CDR3, the full variable domain is DSGVTQTPKHLITATGQRVTLRCSPRSGDLSVYWYQQSLDQGLQFLIQYYNGEERAKGNILERFSAQQFPDLHSELNLSSLELGDSALYFCASSPGQTSYEQYFGPGTRLTVT.

This rearrangement joins TRBV7-2 to TRBJ2-3, with a possible D match to TRBD2 (6 bases). V lost 5 bases, J lost 2 bases, and 11 bases lay in between. The germline V gene encodes CDR1 SGHTA and CDR2 FQGNSA. This CDR3 spans 14 amino acids. The CDR3: CASSRDWNTDTQYF. CDR3 sequence (DNA): TGTGCCAGCAGCCGGGACTGGAACACAGATACGCAGTATTTT.

This clone was counted only a few times. The rearrangement joins TRBV2 to TRBJ2-2; perhaps TRBD1 as D (5 bases). CDR1 is SNHLY and CDR2 is FYNNEI in the germline V gene. Trimming left V 6 bases short and J 3 bases short, with 8 bases between. The CDR3 totals 13 residues. CDR3 sequence (DNA): TGTGCCAGCAGGAGGACACACACCGGGGAGCTGTTTTTT. Translated, it gives CASRRTHTGELFF.

As DNA, the CDR3 is TGTGCCGTACCCCGTTCAGGCCCTCTTAACTATGGCTACACCTTC. The encoded protein is CAVPRSGPLNYGYTF. The V and J genes are TRBV21-1 and TRBJ1-2; the D call TRBD1 from the table was never checked on the DNA. TRBV21-1 is marked as a pseudogene. The CDR3 runs to 15 residues.

V usage is TRBV4-1 and J usage is TRBJ2-3, with 11 nucleotides matching TRBD1. Per germline, CDR1 MGHRA and CDR2 YSYEKL. This CDR3 is 16 amino acids long. V gave up 3 bases and J gave up 3 bases; unmatched junction bases: 5. This CDR3 is CASSHGDRGVTDTQYF. CDR3 coding DNA: TGCGCCAGCAGCCACGGGGACAGGGGGGTAACAGATACGCAGTATTTT.

The genes are TRBV6-5 and TRBJ2-3, with 11 bases fitting TRBD2. The germline CDR1 and CDR2 sequences are MNHEY and SVGAGI. The V segment lost 6 bases and the J segment 1 base; nucleotides outside the gene matches: 3. CDR3 length equals 15 residues. CDR3 protein: CASRVTSGGTDTQYF. The CDR3 DNA reads TGTGCCAGCAGAGTGACTAGCGGGGGCACAGATACGCAGTATTTT.

This rearrangement joins TRBV9 to TRBJ1-1, with 8 bases identical to TRBD1. The germline gives CDR1 SGDLS, CDR2 YYNGEE. The CDR3 runs 14 residues. J gave up 3 bases and V 0 bases, and 1 base lay outside the gene matches. CDR3 bases: TGTGCCAGCAGCGTAGGACAGGGGTACACTGAAGCTTTCTTT. This encodes CASSVGQGYTEAFF.

V usage is TRBV5-1 and J usage is TRBJ2-1; TRBD2 matches at 9 bases. CDR1 and CDR2 from the germline V gene are SGHRS and YFSETQ. Unmatched junction bases numbered 16, after V lost 0 bases and J lost 3 bases. The CDR3 consists of 20 residues. The CDR3 DNA is TGCGCCAGCAGCTTGGGGATAGCGGGAGAGGGGGTGGGGGTCTACAATGAGCAGTTCTTC. Translated, it gives CASSLGIAGEGVGVYNEQFF.

This chain joins TRBV7-2 and TRBJ2-7, with 10 positions matching TRBD2. Trimming removed 4 bases from V and 6 bases from J; junction bases left unmatched: 21. The CDR3 consists of 19 residues. The germline V gene has CDR1 SGHTA and CDR2 FQGNSA. DNA of the CDR3: TGTGCCAGCAGCTCCCCGACTAGCGGGTTGACTGTTTCCTACGGCGAGCAGTACTTC. Translating gives CASSSPTSGLTVSYGEQYF. Variable domain in full (rest from reference TRBV7-2 and TRBJ2-7): GAGVSQSPSNKVTEKGKDVELRCDPISGHTALYWYRQSLGQGLEFLIYFQGNSAPDKSGLPSDRFSAERTGGSVSTLTIQRTQQEDSAVYLCASSSPTSGLTVSYGEQYFGPGTRLTVT.

J is TRBJ1-6 and V is TRBV5-1; TRBD1 agrees at 9 bases. CDR3 length: 17 residues. The ends lost 4 bases at V and 9 bases at J; junction bases unmatched: 14. The germline CDR1 and CDR2 sequences are SGHRS and YFSETQ. CDR3 loop: CASSPYPGQGAFSPLHF. For the CDR3, the DNA is TGCGCCAGCAGCCCCTACCCGGGACAGGGTGCCTTTTCACCCCTCCACTTT.

This rearrangement joins TRBV14 to TRBJ1-4; 8 bases fit TRBD1. From germline, CDR1 is SGHDN and CDR2 FVKESK. J was trimmed by 7 bases and V by 2 bases; bases with no gene match: 9. This CDR3 contains 16 residues. The CDR3 spells CASSQFAGGMAEKLFF. In nucleotides, the CDR3 is TGTGCCAGCAGCCAATTCGCAGGGGGCATGGCTGAAAAACTGTTTTTT.

CDR3 residues: CASSQPGQEQYF. The CDR3 DNA reads TGTGCCAGCAGTCAACCAGGGCAGGAGCAGTACTTC. The chain employs TRBV28 and TRBJ2-7, with D perhaps TRBD1 (5 bases). V was cut by 5 bases and J by 7 bases, with 12 bases left in between. The CDR3 runs 12 residues. Germline CDR1 is MDHEN and CDR2 is SYDVKM.

The chain couples TRBV27 to TRBJ2-1; D possibly corresponds to TRBD1 (6 bases). This CDR3 comprises 13 residues. From germline, CDR1 is MNHEY and CDR2 SMNVEV (reference sequence). V shed 5 bases and J shed 5 bases, with 10 bases lying between them. The CDR3 reads CASSVAGDNEQFF. CDR3 DNA: TGTGCCAGCAGTGTGGCAGGGGACAATGAGCAGTTCTTC.

This rearrangement joins TRBV28 to TRBJ2-5, with 12 bases identical to TRBD2. Trimming cost V 9 bases and J 5 bases; bases outside gene matches: 1. The CDR3 extends over 12 amino acids. The germline V gene has CDR1 MDHEN and CDR2 SYDVKM. The CDR3 region has the DNA TGTGCCAGTCTAGCGGGGGGGGAGACCCAGTACTTC. Its protein is CASLAGGETQYF.

V is TRBV2 and J is TRBJ1-2, with 7 bases aligning to TRBD1. Losses at the gene ends were 0 bases for V and 8 bases for J; bases not matched to a gene: 18. The CDR3 is 18 amino acids. The germline V gene has CDR1 SNHLY and CDR2 FYNNEI. CDR3 DNA: TGTGCCAGCAGTGAAGCGCTTGACTCAGGGACAGTTACAATAGGCTACACCTTC. Translating gives CASSEALDSGTVTIGYTF.